One and the same sample provided the 16 T cell receptor beta chains below, sequenced in a study of cytomegalovirus exposure and HLA in healthy donors. 13 Jbeta primers and 60 Vbeta primers were used for the PCR. The assay was immunoSEQ multiplex PCR, and TCRdb's table has in-frame clones only and misses some. The sample holds about 160,000 clones, 82% seen once. What was sequenced was PBMCs. These receptors were obtained from a male donor in good health and CMV-seronegative.

This sequence joins TRBV13 and TRBJ2-5; TRBD2 aligns across 10 bases. Germline-derived CDR1 and CDR2 are PRHDT and FYEKMQ (reference sequence). Trimming cost V 8 bases and J 7 bases; bases outside gene matches: 10. The CDR3 consists of 14 residues. This CDR3 reads CASYERGGQRTQYF. The DNA of the CDR3 is TGTGCCAGCTATGAGCGGGGGGGCCAGCGGACCCAGTACTTC.

V usage is TRBV19 and J usage is TRBJ1-5; possible D gene TRBD1, 6 bases. Deletions cut 1 base from V and 1 base from J, with 8 bases between. Germline V gene lookup returns CDR1 LNHDA and CDR2 SQIVND (reference sequence). The CDR3 totals 15 residues. The CDR3 loop is CASSIARGSNQPQHF. The CDR3 DNA reads TGTGCCAGTAGTATAGCTAGGGGGAGCAATCAGCCCCAGCATTTT.

V usage is TRBV4-2 and J usage is TRBJ1-5, with a tentative D call TRBD1 (5 bases). The CDR3 totals 16 residues. CDR1 is LGHNA, CDR2 YNFKEQ, per germline. Trimming removed 1 base from V and 1 base from J, with 11 bases in between. CDR3 amino acids: CASSQGGDGSNQPQHF. The CDR3 DNA sequence: TGTGCCAGCAGCCAAGGGGGGGACGGGAGCAATCAGCCCCAGCATTTT.

The chain combines TRBV10-3 with TRBJ1-1; D ambiguous. Germline V gives CDR1 ENHRY, CDR2 SYGVKD. Between the trimmed V and J ends, which lost 6 bases and 2 bases, there was a span of 13 bases. The CDR3 is 14 residues long. CDR3 coding DNA: TGTGCCATCAGGGACTCGACTGCTAACACTGAAGCTTTCTTT. This encodes CAIRDSTANTEAFF.

CDR3 residues: CASSNRNTGELFF. The DNA for the CDR3 is TGTGCCAGCAGTAACAGGAACACCGGGGAGCTGTTTTTT. The chain employs TRBV9 and TRBJ2-2; D gene unclear. This CDR3 region has 13 residues. In germline, CDR1 is SGDLS, CDR2 YYNGEE. Deletions cut 5 bases from V and 1 base from J, with 6 bases between.

This chain joins TRBV5-1 and TRBJ2-1, with 9 bases identical to TRBD2. Per the germline V gene, CDR1 is SGHRS and CDR2 is YFSETQ. This CDR3 is built from 16 residues. The V segment lost 0 bases and the J segment 7 bases; nucleotides outside the gene matches: 8. This chain's CDR3 is CASSLAQAGGPNEQFF. The DNA of the CDR3 is TGCGCCAGCAGCTTGGCTCAGGCGGGGGGGCCTAATGAGCAGTTCTTC.

The chain links TRBV7-9 to TRBJ2-1, with D unclear. CDR1 and CDR2 from the germline V gene are SEHNR and FQNEAQ (reference sequence). Trimming pared 5 bases from V and 0 bases from J, leaving 8 bases between. The CDR3 covers 14 residues. The CDR3 nucleotides read TGTGCCAGCAGCCCTGCGATCTCCTACAATGAGCAGTTCTTC. It yields the protein CASSPAISYNEQFF.

The chain combines TRBV4-2 with TRBJ2-6, with D tentatively TRBD1 (6 bases). Per the germline V gene, CDR1 is LGHNA and CDR2 is YNFKEQ. Deletions cut 2 bases from V and 3 bases from J, with 8 bases between. CDR3 size: 15 residues. The CDR3 region is CASSQKGGGANVLTF. CDR3 nucleotides: TGTGCCAGCAGCCAAAAAGGGGGTGGGGCCAACGTCCTGACTTTC.

The chain carries TRBV19 and TRBJ1-6, with 8 bases lining up with TRBD1. The trim removed 5 bases at V and 8 bases at J, leaving 8 bases unmatched. CDR3 length: 15 amino acids. Per the germline V gene, CDR1 is LNHDA and CDR2 is SQIVND (reference sequence). The CDR3 here is CASSPPGQVDSPLHF. For the CDR3, the DNA is TGTGCCAGTAGTCCTCCGGGACAGGTGGATTCACCCCTCCACTTT.

The chain recombines TRBV28 with TRBJ2-7; TRBD1 matches 10 bases. V lost 5 bases, J lost 3 bases, and 1 base stayed unmatched. Germline-derived CDR1 and CDR2 are MDHEN and SYDVKM. The CDR3 is made up of 13 amino acids. CDR3: CASSRTGGYEQYF. CDR3 sequence (DNA): TGTGCCAGCAGTCGGACAGGGGGCTACGAGCAGTACTTC.

V and J are TRBV6-5 and TRBJ1-2, with D perhaps TRBD1 (5 bases). V lost 6 bases and J 6 bases, leaving 14 bases between the germline ends. The CDR3 length is 13 residues. Germline loops: CDR1 MNHEY, CDR2 SVGAGI. CDR3 coding DNA: TGTGCCAGCAGCGACCAGGGTTTGGATGGCTACACCTTC. As protein: CASSDQGLDGYTF.

Concerning this clone: Sequence at one end of the junction differs from germline and may be a read error. V usage is TRBV6-1 and J usage is TRBJ1-5; possibly TRBD1 for D (5 bases). The CDR3 covers 14 residues. Germline loops: CDR1 MNHNS, CDR2 SASEGT. The CDR3 nucleotides read TGTGCCAGCAGTCAAGCGGGAGGGGATCAGCCCCAGCATTTT. Translation gives CASSQAGGDQPQHF.

V and J are TRBV7-9 and TRBJ2-3, with 14 bases identical to TRBD2. V gave up 1 base and J gave up 5 bases; unmatched junction bases: 11. The germline V gene has CDR1 SEHNR and CDR2 FQNEAQ (reference sequence). The CDR3 extends over 19 amino acids. The CDR3 protein is CASSLGTTSGRAVGDTQYF. The CDR3 nucleotides are TGTGCCAGCAGCTTAGGTACGACTAGCGGGAGGGCCGTCGGAGATACGCAGTATTTT.

The chain employs TRBV27 and TRBJ1-2; 10 bases agree with TRBD1. The CDR3 has 13 residues. With V trimmed by 6 bases and J by 8 bases, 6 bases remained unmatched. CDR1 is MNHEY, CDR2 SMNVEV, per germline (reference sequence). Here the CDR3 reads CASSRQGARGYTF. The CDR3 nucleotides read TGTGCCAGCAGCAGACAGGGGGCGCGGGGCTACACCTTC.

V gene TRBV4-1 combines with J gene TRBJ2-7; D perhaps matches TRBD1 (6 bases). Trimming pared 2 bases from V and 3 bases from J, leaving 14 bases between. CDR3 length: 15 amino acids. Germline-derived CDR1 and CDR2 are MGHRA and YSYEKL. The CDR3 nucleotides are TGCGCCAGCAGCCAAAATACAGGGAAAGACTACGAGCAGTACTTC. As protein: CASSQNTGKDYEQYF.

This chain joins TRBV5-1 and TRBJ2-3; 12 bases fit TRBD2. The CDR3 covers 18 residues. Germline V CDR1 and CDR2: SGHRS, YFSETQ. The ends lost 4 bases at V and 2 bases at J; junction bases unmatched: 11. In DNA form, the CDR3 reads TGCGCCAGCAGCACGACTAGCGGGGGCCCCCTAAACACAGATACGCAGTATTTT. Translation gives CASSTTSGGPLNTDTQYF.